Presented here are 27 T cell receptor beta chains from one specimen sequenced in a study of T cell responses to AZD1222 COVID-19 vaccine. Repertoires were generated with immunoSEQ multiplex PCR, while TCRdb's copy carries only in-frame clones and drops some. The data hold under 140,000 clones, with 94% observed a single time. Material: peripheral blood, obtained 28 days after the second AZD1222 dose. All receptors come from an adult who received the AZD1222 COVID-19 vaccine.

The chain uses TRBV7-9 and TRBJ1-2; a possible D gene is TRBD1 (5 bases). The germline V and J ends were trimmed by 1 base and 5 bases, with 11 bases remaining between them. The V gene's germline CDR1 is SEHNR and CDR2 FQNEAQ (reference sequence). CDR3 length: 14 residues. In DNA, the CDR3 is TGTGCCAGCAGCTTAGGAGGGGTAGATTATGGCTACACCTTC. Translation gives CASSLGGVDYGYTF.

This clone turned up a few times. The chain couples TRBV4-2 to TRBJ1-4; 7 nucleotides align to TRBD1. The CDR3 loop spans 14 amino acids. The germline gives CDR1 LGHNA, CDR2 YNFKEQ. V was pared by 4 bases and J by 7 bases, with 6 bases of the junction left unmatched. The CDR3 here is CASSLGTATEKLFF. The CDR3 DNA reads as TGTGCCAGCAGCCTCGGGACAGCGACTGAAAAACTGTTTTTT.

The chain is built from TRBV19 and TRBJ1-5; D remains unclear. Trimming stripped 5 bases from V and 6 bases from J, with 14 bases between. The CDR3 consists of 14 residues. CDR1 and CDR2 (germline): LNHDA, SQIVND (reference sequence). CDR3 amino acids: CASSPPQWRQPQHF. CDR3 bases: TGTGCCAGTAGTCCCCCTCAGTGGCGTCAGCCCCAGCATTTT. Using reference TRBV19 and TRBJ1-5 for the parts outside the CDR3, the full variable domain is DGGITQSPKYLFRKEGQNVTLSCEQNLNHDAMYWYRQDPGQGLRLIYYSQIVNDFQKGDIAEGYSVSREKKESFPLTVTSAQKNPTAFYLCASSPPQWRQPQHFGDGTRLSIL.

The CDR3 loop is CASQRNYEQYF. The CDR3 DNA sequence: TGCGCCAGCCAGCGGAACTACGAGCAGTACTTC. The V gene is TRBV5-1, the J gene TRBJ2-7; D may be TRBD2 (5 bases). The V gene lost 7 bases and the J gene lost 3 bases, with 8 bases spanning the gap. Germline CDR1 SGHRS, CDR2 YFSETQ. CDR3 length: 11 amino acids.

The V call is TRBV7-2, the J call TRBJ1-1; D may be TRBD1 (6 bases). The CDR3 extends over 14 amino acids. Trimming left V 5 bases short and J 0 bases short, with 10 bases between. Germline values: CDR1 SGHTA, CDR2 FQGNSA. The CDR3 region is CASSNRAMNTEAFF. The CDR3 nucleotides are TGTGCCAGCAGCAACAGGGCTATGAACACTGAAGCTTTCTTT.

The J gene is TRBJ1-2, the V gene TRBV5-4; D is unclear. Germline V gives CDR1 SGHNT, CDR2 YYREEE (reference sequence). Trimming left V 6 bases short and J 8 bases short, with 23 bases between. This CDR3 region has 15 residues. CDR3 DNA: TGTGCCAGCAACCCTCCGGGATCGGCAGGTCGAGGCTACACCTTC. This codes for CASNPPGSAGRGYTF.

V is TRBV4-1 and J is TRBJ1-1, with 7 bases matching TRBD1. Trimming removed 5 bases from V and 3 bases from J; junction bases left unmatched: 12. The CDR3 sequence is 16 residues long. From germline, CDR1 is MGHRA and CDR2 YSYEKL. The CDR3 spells CASSSGIRGGHTEAFF. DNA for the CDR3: TGCGCCAGCAGCTCAGGTATCAGGGGGGGTCACACTGAAGCTTTCTTT.

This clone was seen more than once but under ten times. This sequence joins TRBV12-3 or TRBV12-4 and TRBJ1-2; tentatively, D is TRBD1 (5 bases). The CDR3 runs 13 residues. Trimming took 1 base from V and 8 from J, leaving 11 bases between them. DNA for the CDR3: TGTGCCAGCAGTTTAGTTCCCCAGGGAGGCTACACCTTC. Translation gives CASSLVPQGGYTF.

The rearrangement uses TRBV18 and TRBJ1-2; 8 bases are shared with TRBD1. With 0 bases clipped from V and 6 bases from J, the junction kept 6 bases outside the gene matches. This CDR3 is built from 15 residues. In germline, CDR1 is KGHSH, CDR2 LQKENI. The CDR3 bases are TGTGCCAGCTCACCACCGAACAGGGGGGAGAATGGCTACACCTTC. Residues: CASSPPNRGENGYTF.

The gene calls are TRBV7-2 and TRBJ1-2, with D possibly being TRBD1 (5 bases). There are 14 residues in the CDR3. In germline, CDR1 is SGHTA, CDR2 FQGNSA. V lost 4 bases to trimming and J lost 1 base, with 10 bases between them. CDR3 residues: CASSSGPYNYGYTF. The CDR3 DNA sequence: TGTGCCAGCAGCTCGGGACCTTATAACTATGGCTACACCTTC.

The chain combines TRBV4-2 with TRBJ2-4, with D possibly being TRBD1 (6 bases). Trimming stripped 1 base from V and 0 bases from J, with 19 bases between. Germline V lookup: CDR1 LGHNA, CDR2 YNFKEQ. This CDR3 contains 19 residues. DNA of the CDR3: TGTGCCAGCAGCCAAGCAGGGGTCTCGGGACACGTAGCCAAAAACATTCAGTACTTC. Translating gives CASSQAGVSGHVAKNIQYF.

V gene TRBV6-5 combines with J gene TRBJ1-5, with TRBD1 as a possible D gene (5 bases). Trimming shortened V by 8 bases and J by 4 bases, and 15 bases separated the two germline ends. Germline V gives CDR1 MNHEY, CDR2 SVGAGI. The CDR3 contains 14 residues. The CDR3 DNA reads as TGTGCCAGCGGGGGAGGAGGCGGTAATCAGCCCCAGCATTTT. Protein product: CASGGGGGNQPQHF.

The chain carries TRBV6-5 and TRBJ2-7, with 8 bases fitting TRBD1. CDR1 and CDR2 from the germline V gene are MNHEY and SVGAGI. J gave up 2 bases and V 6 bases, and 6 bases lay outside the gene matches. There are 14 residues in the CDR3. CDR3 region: CASRPQGQAYEQYF. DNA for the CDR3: TGTGCCAGCAGACCTCAGGGACAGGCCTACGAGCAGTACTTC.

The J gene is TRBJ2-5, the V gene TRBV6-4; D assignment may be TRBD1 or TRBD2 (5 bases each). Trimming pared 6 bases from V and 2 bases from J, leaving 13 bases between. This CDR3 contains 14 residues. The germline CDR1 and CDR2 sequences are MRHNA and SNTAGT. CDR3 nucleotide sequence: TGTGCCAGCAGACCGGGACGGATTCAAGAGACCCAGTACTTC. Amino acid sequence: CASRPGRIQETQYF.

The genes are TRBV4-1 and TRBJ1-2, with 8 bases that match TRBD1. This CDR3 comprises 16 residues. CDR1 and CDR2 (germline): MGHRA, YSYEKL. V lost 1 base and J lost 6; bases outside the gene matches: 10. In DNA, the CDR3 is TGCGCCAGCAGCCAAGGGACAGGACAGGGAGGGAATGGCTACACCTTC. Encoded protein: CASSQGTGQGGNGYTF.

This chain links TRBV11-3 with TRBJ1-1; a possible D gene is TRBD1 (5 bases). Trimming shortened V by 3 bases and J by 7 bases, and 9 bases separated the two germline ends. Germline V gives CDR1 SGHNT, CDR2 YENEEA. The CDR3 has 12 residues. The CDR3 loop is CASSFGGGEAFF. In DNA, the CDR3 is TGTGCCAGCAGCTTTGGGGGGGGTGAAGCTTTCTTT.

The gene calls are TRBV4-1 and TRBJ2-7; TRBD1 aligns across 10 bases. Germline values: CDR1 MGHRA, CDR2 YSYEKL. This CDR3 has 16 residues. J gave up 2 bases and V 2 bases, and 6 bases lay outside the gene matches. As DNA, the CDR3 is TGCGCCAGCAGCCAACAGACAGGGGGCGTCCCCTACGAGCAGTACTTC. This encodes CASSQQTGGVPYEQYF.

The CDR3 coding sequence is TGTGCCAGCAGCTTTCAGGGGGCGGATAACACCGGGGAGCTGTTTTTT. Translated, it gives CASSFQGADNTGELFF. The chain has TRBV7-7 and TRBJ2-2; TRBD1 matches 8 bases. Germline CDR1 SSHAT, CDR2 FNYEAQ (reference sequence). V lost 3 bases and J lost 2; bases outside the gene matches: 5. The length of the CDR3 is 16 residues.

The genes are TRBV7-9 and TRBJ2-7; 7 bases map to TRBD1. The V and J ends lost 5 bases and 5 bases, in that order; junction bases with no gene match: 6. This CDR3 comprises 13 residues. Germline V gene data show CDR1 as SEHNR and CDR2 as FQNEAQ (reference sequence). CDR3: CASSRHRGDEQYF. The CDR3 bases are TGTGCCAGCAGCAGACACAGGGGCGACGAGCAGTACTTC.

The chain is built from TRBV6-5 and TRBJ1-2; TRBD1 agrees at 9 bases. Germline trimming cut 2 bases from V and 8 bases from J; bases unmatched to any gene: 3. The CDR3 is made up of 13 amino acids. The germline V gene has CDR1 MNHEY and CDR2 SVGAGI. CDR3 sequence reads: CASSYTGGRGYTF. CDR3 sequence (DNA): TGTGCCAGCAGTTACACAGGGGGCAGGGGCTACACCTTC.

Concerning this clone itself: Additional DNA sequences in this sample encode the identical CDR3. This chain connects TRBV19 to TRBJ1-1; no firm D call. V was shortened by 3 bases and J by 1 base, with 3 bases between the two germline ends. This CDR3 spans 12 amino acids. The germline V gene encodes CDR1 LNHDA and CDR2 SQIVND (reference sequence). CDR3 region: CASSIGNTEAFF. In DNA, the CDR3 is TGTGCCAGTAGTATCGGGAACACTGAAGCTTTCTTT.

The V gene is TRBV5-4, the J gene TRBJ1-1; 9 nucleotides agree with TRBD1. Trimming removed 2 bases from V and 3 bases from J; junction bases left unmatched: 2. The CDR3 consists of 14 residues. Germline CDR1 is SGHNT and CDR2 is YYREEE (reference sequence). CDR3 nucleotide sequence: TGTGCCAGCAGCTTACAGGGGGCGCACACTGAAGCTTTCTTT. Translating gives CASSLQGAHTEAFF.

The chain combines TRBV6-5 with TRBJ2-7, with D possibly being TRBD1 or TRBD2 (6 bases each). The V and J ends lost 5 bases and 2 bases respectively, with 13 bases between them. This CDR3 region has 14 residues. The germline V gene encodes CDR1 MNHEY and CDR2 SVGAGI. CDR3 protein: CASSLAGGTYEQYF. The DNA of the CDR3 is TGTGCCAGCAGTCTAGCCGGGGGCACCTACGAGCAGTACTTC.

The CDR3 region has the DNA TGTGCCAGCAGCTTGAGGCCGGGACGCGGTCAGCCCCAGCATTTT. This encodes CASSLRPGRGQPQHF. The J gene is TRBJ1-5, the V gene TRBV9; weak D call: TRBD1 (5 bases). Trimming cost V 4 bases and J 6 bases, with 17 bases left between them. The CDR3 is 15 residues long. The V gene's germline CDR1 is SGDLS and CDR2 YYNGEE.

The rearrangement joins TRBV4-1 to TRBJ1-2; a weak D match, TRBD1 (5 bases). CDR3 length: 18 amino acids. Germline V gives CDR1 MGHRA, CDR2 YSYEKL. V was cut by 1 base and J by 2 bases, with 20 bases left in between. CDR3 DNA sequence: TGCGCCAGCAGCCAAGCGGTATTTCCGGGACCTGGAAACTATGGCTACACCTTC. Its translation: CASSQAVFPGPGNYGYTF.

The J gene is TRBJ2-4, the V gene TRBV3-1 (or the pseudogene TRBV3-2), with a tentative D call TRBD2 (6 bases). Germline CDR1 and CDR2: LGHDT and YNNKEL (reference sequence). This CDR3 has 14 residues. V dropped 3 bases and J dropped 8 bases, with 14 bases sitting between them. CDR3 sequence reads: CASSQVPREDIQYF. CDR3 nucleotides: TGTGCCAGCAGCCAGGTCCCCAGGGAGGACATTCAGTACTTC.

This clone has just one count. The CDR3 DNA sequence: TGTGCCAGCAGCCTAGACCGGACAGCCGGAGACACCATATATTTT. Translating it yields CASSLDRTAGDTIYF. The chain couples TRBV6-5 to TRBJ1-3; tentatively, D is TRBD1 (6 bases). This CDR3 has 15 amino acids. The germline gives CDR1 MNHEY, CDR2 SVGAGI. The V gene lost 6 bases and the J gene lost 8 bases, with 20 bases spanning the gap.